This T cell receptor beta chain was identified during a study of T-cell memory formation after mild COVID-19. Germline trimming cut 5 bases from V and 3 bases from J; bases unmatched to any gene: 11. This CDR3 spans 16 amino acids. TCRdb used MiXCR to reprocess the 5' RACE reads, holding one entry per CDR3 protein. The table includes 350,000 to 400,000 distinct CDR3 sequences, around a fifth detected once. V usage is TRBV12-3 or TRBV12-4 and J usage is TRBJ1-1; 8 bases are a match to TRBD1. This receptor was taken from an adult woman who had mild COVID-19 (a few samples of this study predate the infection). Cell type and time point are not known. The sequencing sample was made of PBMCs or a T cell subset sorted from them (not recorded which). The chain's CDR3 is CASSITYRGKYTEAFF. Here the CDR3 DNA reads TGTGCCAGCAGTATCACATACAGGGGGAAATACACTGAAGCTTTCTTT.